This T cell receptor (beta chain) derives from a study of technical replicates of blood from a handful of donors (dated by TCRdb to about 2017). V is trimmed back by 2 bases and J by 5 bases, and the junction contains 5 bases that no gene match accounts for. The cysteine opens and the phenylalanine closes a CDR3 of 14 amino acids. Only CDR3 DNA remains: 42 bases, in frame from the first base. From the germline V gene, CDR1 is SGHDN and CDR2 is FVKESK. Of note for this clone: Its antigen target is currently unknown. Base qualities were left out, and no much larger clone turns up one base away.

The method behind the library was the immunoSEQ multiplex PCR assay. Here the immuneACCESS table is served through TCRdb, limited to in-frame sequences with V and J called. Missing clones are a known gap in these copies; in checked studies unresolved V genes cover under half, and the rest lacks a known reason. The sample data list about 59,000 clones, and about 94% of these were observed just once. The ten largest clones capture 4.2% of the sample. The sequence came from a human donor in good health. Some clones in this sample may be carry-over from other donors' samples. Sample: PBMCs. The sequence links TRBV14 to TRBJ2-5; 7 of the junction bases match TRBD1. CDR3 sequence: CASSQRQGGETQYF. The DNA sequence is as follows: TGTGCCAGCAGCCAACGACAGGGTGGGGAGACCCAGTACTTC.